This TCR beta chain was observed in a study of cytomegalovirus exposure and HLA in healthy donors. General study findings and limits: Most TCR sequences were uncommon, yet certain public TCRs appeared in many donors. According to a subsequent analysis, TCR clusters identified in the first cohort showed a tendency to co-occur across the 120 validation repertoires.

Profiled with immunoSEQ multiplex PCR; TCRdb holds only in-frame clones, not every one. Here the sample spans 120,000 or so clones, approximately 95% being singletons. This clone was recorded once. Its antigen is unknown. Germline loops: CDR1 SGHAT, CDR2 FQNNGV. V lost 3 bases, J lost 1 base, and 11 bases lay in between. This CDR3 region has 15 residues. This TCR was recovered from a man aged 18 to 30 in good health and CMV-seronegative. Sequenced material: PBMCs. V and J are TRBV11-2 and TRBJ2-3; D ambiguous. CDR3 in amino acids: CASSFQHRGTDTQYF. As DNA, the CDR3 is TGTGCCAGCAGCTTTCAGCATCGGGGCACAGATACGCAGTATTTT.